This entry concerns a single T cell receptor (beta chain). The data were obtained in a study of blood T cell repertoires in COVID-19. About the study: PBMCs, B-cell-depleted T cells, or T cells were the source of the cDNA or gDNA that made up the material.

Per the authors' pipeline: Amplification of reference gene primers was used by the study to estimate nucleated cell counts. The assay was immunoSEQ multiplex PCR, and TCRdb's table has in-frame clones only and misses some. V and J calls and clone size are given by that table; D and trimming were obtained from the DNA. The sample lists about 190,000 clones, about 85% occurring once. The germline V and J ends were trimmed by 1 base and 1 base, with 16 bases remaining between them. The CDR3 contains 17 residues. Germline-derived CDR1 and CDR2 are MGHRA and YSYEKL. This receptor was identified in a woman aged 25 to 39 with active or convalescent COVID-19. The rearrangement joins TRBV4-1 to TRBJ1-1; no clear D. Sequencing used peripheral blood. CDR3 amino acids: CASSQARGLQGNTEAFF. The CDR3 coding sequence is TGCGCCAGCAGCCAAGCCCGAGGGTTACAAGGGAACACTGAAGCTTTCTTT.